This is a list of T cell receptor beta chains from one sample in a study of OX40 agonist ivuxolimab in advanced cancers. Some clones are missing from TCRdb's copy, which holds only in-frame ones; the method was immunoSEQ multiplex PCR. The table records around 60,000 clones, around nine tenths of them present only once. Sequenced material: CD4+ or CD8+ T cells sorted from blood, taken in a trial of the OX40 agonist ivuxolimab. Receptors were obtained from an adult with an advanced solid tumor such as melanoma, head and neck, liver or kidney cancer. Both conserved end residues are part of each CDR3. A D gene is named only where the DNA matches it firmly. The size of a clone is reported for some rows only, either as once, few or many, or as a class for expanded clones.

V	J	size	D	CDR3	DNA
TRBV19	TRBJ2-7	once	.	CASSDLGRFSYEQYF	TGTGCCAGTAGTGATCTGGGAAGATTCTCCTACGAGCAGTACTTC
TRBV10-3	TRBJ2-1	.	TRBD2	CASKAGGDYNEQFF	TGTGCCAGCAAAGCCGGGGGGGACTACAATGAGCAGTTCTTC
TRBV13	TRBJ2-7	.	TRBD1	CASSSRQGVTHEQYF	TGTGCCAGCAGCTCAAGACAGGGAGTCACCCACGAGCAGTACTTC
TRBV4-2	TRBJ2-5	.	.	CASSPISAQGQETQYF	TGTGCCAGCAGCCCTATATCAGCGCAGGGCCAAGAGACCCAGTACTTC
TRBV7-6	TRBJ2-5	.	.	CASSSRGGETQYF	TGTGCCAGCAGCTCCAGGGGTGGAGAGACCCAGTACTTC
TRBV25-1	TRBJ1-3	.	.	CASSESMTGLNTIYF	TGTGCCAGCAGTGAATCGATGACAGGTCTGAACACCATATATTTT
TRBV4-3	TRBJ2-7	.	.	CASSQGTSGQRSSYEQYF	TGCGCCAGCAGCCAAGGTACTAGTGGGCAGCGATCCTCCTACGAGCAGTACTTC
TRBV23-1	TRBJ2-5	.	TRBD2	CASSRYSFIAGGYQETQYF	TGCGCCAGCAGTCGATATTCCTTTATAGCGGGAGGTTACCAAGAGACCCAGTACTTC
TRBV4-2	TRBJ1-2	.	.	CASSQVLGANYGYTF	TGTGCCAGCAGCCAAGTGCTTGGGGCTAACTATGGCTACACCTTC
TRBV6-5	TRBJ2-1	.	TRBD2	CASSRTSGRDEQFF	TGTGCCAGCAGTCGGACTAGCGGGAGGGATGAGCAGTTCTTC
TRBV6-5	TRBJ1-2	.	TRBD1	CASSSDRGPVRRGYTF	TGTGCCAGCAGTTCAGACAGGGGGCCGGTACGACGGGGCTACACCTTC
TRBV29-1	TRBJ2-1	.	.	CSVGYGPGNEQFF	TGCAGCGTTGGGTACGGCCCGGGGAATGAGCAGTTCTTC
TRBV27	TRBJ2-7	.	.	CASSVGIEQYF	TGTGCCAGCAGTGTGGGTATCGAGCAGTACTTC
TRBV4-1	TRBJ2-1	.	TRBD2	CASSQRLAAGGEQFF	TGCGCCAGCAGCCAAAGGCTAGCGGCTGGAGGGGAGCAGTTCTTC
TRBV5-6	TRBJ2-7	.	.	CASSLDAPVNGPLYEQYF	TGTGCCAGCAGCTTGGACGCCCCCGTAAATGGCCCTCTGTACGAGCAGTACTTC
TRBV30	TRBJ2-7	.	.	CAWSVDGAGEQYF	TGTGCCTGGAGTGTAGACGGGGCGGGGGAGCAGTACTTC
TRBV28	TRBJ2-1	once	.	CASGGRFYNEQFF	TGTGCCAGCGGCGGGCGTTTCTACAATGAGCAGTTCTTC
TRBV19	TRBJ2-1	once	TRBD2	CASSIIGGGFSYNEQFF	TGTGCCAGTAGTATTATTGGCGGGGGGTTCTCCTACAATGAGCAGTTCTTC
TRBV28	TRBJ1-4	once	.	CASRPEGATNEKLFF	TGTGCCAGCAGACCAGAAGGTGCAACTAATGAAAAACTGTTTTTT
TRBV11-2	TRBJ2-7	.	.	CASSLAVSSYEQYF	TGTGCCAGCAGCTTAGCAGTCAGCTCCTACGAGCAGTACTTC
TRBV6-6	TRBJ2-1	.	TRBD2	CASSYFLAGGGDEQFF	TGTGCCAGCAGTTACTTCCTGGCGGGAGGGGGGGATGAGCAGTTCTTC
TRBV5-4	TRBJ2-7	.	TRBD2	CASSDGWREYEQYF	TGTGCCAGCAGCGACGGCTGGCGGGAGTACGAGCAGTACTTC
TRBV19	TRBJ2-7	.	TRBD1	CASSVGQGVNFEQYF	TGTGCCAGTAGTGTTGGACAGGGGGTTAATTTCGAGCAGTACTTC
TRBV27	TRBJ2-7	.	TRBD1	CASSSTFHRGQDEQYF	TGTGCCAGCAGCTCTACTTTCCACAGGGGGCAAGACGAGCAGTACTTC
TRBV27	TRBJ2-1	.	.	CASSFLGEDEQFF	TGTGCCAGCAGTTTCCTCGGCGAGGATGAGCAGTTCTTC
TRBV19	TRBJ1-1	.	TRBD1	CASNRGPNTEAFF	TGTGCCAGTAACAGGGGGCCCAACACTGAAGCTTTCTTT
TRBV5-5	TRBJ1-2	.	.	CASSFGSIGGYTF	TGTGCCAGCAGCTTCGGCTCCATCGGAGGCTACACCTTC
TRBV11-2	TRBJ2-2	.	.	CASSLLIVMGPMNTGELFF	TGTGCCAGCAGCTTACTTATTGTGATGGGACCCATGAACACCGGGGAGCTGTTTTTT
TRBV6-1	TRBJ2-7	few	.	CASSEEGGGGSYEQYF	TGTGCCAGCAGTGAAGAAGGGGGGGGCGGGAGCTACGAGCAGTACTTC
TRBV7-9	TRBJ2-1	once	.	CASSFRGGNEQFF	TGTGCCAGCAGCTTCAGGGGAGGGAATGAGCAGTTCTTC
TRBV5-4	TRBJ2-1	few	.	CASSLGDDYNEQFF	TGTGCCAGCAGCTTGGGTGACGACTACAATGAGCAGTTCTTC
TRBV30	TRBJ2-1	.	.	CAWSPQLNEQFF	TGTGCCTGGAGTCCCCAATTAAATGAGCAGTTCTTC
TRBV29-1	TRBJ2-3	.	.	CSVGVGGTDTQYF	TGCAGCGTTGGAGTAGGGGGCACAGATACGCAGTATTTT
TRBV19	TRBJ2-7	.	.	CASSRDISSYEQYF	TGTGCCAGTAGCCGGGACATAAGTTCCTACGAGCAGTACTTC
TRBV6-6	TRBJ1-3	.	TRBD1	CASSKQGAKRDPIYF	TGTGCCAGCAGCAAACAGGGGGCGAAAAGGGATCCCATATATTTT
TRBV29-1	TRBJ2-3	.	TRBD2	CSGRLAGSSTDTQYF	TGCAGCGGACGGCTAGCGGGTAGTAGCACAGATACGCAGTATTTT
TRBV27	TRBJ1-5	.	.	CASSLGGAQPQHF	TGTGCCAGCAGTTTGGGGGGGGCTCAGCCCCAGCATTTT
TRBV28	TRBJ2-7	once	.	CASSLGRNAYEQYF	TGTGCCAGCAGTTTGGGGCGTAATGCCTACGAGCAGTACTTC
TRBV5-4	TRBJ1-1	once	.	CASSRQALNTEAFF	TGTGCCAGCAGCCGACAGGCTTTGAACACTGAAGCTTTCTTT
TRBV27	TRBJ2-3	.	TRBD2	CASSKKAGGWSDTQYF	TGTGCCAGCAGTAAAAAAGCGGGAGGGTGGTCAGATACGCAGTATTTT
TRBV11-2	TRBJ1-1	.	.	CASSPDGNWAEAFF	TGTGCCAGCAGCCCCGACGGGAACTGGGCTGAAGCTTTCTTT
TRBV11-2	TRBJ2-5	.	.	CASSRTRSGLETQYF	TGTGCCAGCAGTCGGACACGGTCGGGTTTGGAGACCCAGTACTTC
TRBV27	TRBJ2-3	.	.	CASSPAGTDTQYF	TGTGCCAGCAGTCCCGCCGGGACAGATACGCAGTATTTT
TRBV5-6	TRBJ2-5	.	.	CASSDGRLAETQYF	TGTGCCAGCAGCGACGGAAGGTTAGCAGAGACCCAGTACTTC
TRBV4-1	TRBJ2-7	few	TRBD2	CASSPPAGSEQYF	TGCGCCAGCAGCCCACCAGCGGGGAGCGAGCAGTACTTC
TRBV2	TRBJ2-7	.	TRBD2	CASSDLPGGSSYEQYF	TGTGCCAGCAGTGACCTTCCGGGGGGGAGCTCCTACGAGCAGTACTTC
TRBV5-8	TRBJ2-1	.	TRBD2	CASSFSGMSSYNEQFF	TGTGCCAGCAGCTTTAGCGGGATGAGCTCCTACAATGAGCAGTTCTTC
TRBV19	TRBJ1-4	.	.	CASSTNRELFF	TGTGCCAGTAGTACAAACCGGGAACTGTTTTTT
TRBV4-2	TRBJ2-2	.	TRBD2	CASSQTSGSFTGELFF	TGTGCCAGCAGTCAGACTAGCGGGAGTTTCACCGGGGAGCTGTTTTTT
TRBV9	TRBJ2-2	.	.	CASSLAVTGETGELFF	TGTGCCAGCAGCCTAGCCGTGACGGGAGAAACCGGGGAGCTGTTTTTT
TRBV6-1	TRBJ1-2	.	.	CASSEGYGYTF	TGTGCCAGCAGTGAAGGCTATGGCTACACCTTC
TRBV7-3	TRBJ2-1	.	.	CASSQGVGSYNEQFF	TGTGCCAGCAGCCAGGGAGTGGGGTCCTACAATGAGCAGTTCTTC